Below, 11 T cell receptor beta chains from the same sample are listed, as sequenced in a study of OX40 agonist ivuxolimab in advanced cancers. The assay was immunoSEQ multiplex PCR, and TCRdb's table has in-frame clones only and misses some. The sample includes 45,000 to 55,000 clones, 81% of them seen just once. The sample here was CD4+ or CD8+ T cells sorted from blood, taken in a trial of the OX40 agonist ivuxolimab. All receptors come from an adult with an advanced solid tumor such as melanoma, head and neck, liver or kidney cancer.

This clone was seen repeatedly, ten times or more. The chain employs TRBV5-4 and TRBJ2-3; D is uncertain. This CDR3 comprises 11 residues. V was cut by 0 bases and J by 5 bases, with 1 base left in between. Germline V gene lookup returns CDR1 SGHNT and CDR2 YYREEE (reference sequence). CDR3 in amino acids: CASSLVDTQYF. The CDR3, as DNA: TGTGCCAGCAGCTTGGTAGATACGCAGTATTTT. Combining the CDR3 with reference TRBV5-4 and TRBJ2-3 gives the whole variable domain ETGVTQSPTHLIKTRGQQVTLRCSSQSGHNTVSWYQQALGQGPQFIFQYYREEENGRGNFPPRFSGLQFPNYSSELNVNALELDDSALYLCASSLVDTQYFGPGTRLTVL.

The V gene is TRBV18, the J gene TRBJ2-3; the D gene is possibly TRBD1 (6 bases). The V gene lost 2 bases and the J gene lost 5 bases, with 14 bases spanning the gap. The germline CDR1 and CDR2 sequences are KGHSH and LQKENI. This CDR3 has 15 amino acids. DNA for the CDR3: TGTGCCAGCTCACCAGGGACACCTACTCAAGATACGCAGTATTTT. It is translated as CASSPGTPTQDTQYF.

The chain links TRBV28 to TRBJ1-5; D is ambiguous. Per germline, CDR1 MDHEN and CDR2 SYDVKM. Trimming stripped 3 bases from V and 4 bases from J, with 13 bases between. The CDR3 is 15 residues long. The CDR3 bases are TGTGCCAGCAGTTTGTACAAGGGAAATAATCAGCCCCAGCATTTT. This sequence encodes CASSLYKGNNQPQHF.

V and J are TRBV27 and TRBJ2-1; 9 bases are a match to TRBD2. Trimming took 5 bases from V and 6 from J; bases not matched to a gene: 8. CDR3 length: 15 amino acids. Germline CDR1 and CDR2: MNHEY and SMNVEV (reference sequence). The chain's CDR3 is CASSRLAEGGNEQFF. For the CDR3, the DNA is TGTGCCAGCAGTCGACTAGCGGAAGGGGGCAATGAGCAGTTCTTC.

The V gene is TRBV9, the J gene TRBJ1-1; no firm D call. Between the trimmed V and J ends, which lost 0 bases and 5 bases, there was a span of 11 bases. The CDR3 has 14 amino acids. CDR1 and CDR2 from the germline V gene are SGDLS and YYNGEE. CDR3 coding DNA: TGTGCCAGCAGCGTAGGATGGAGGGAAACTGAAGCTTTCTTT. Protein product: CASSVGWRETEAFF.

J is TRBJ2-5 and V is TRBV6-1; 8 nucleotides align to TRBD1. Germline assignment: CDR1 MNHNS and CDR2 SASEGT. Losses at the gene ends were 7 bases for V and 1 base for J; bases not matched to a gene: 2. CDR3 size: 13 residues. CDR3 amino acids: CASKDRGQETQYF. CDR3 bases: TGTGCCAGCAAAGACAGGGGCCAAGAGACCCAGTACTTC.

This chain links TRBV11-2 with TRBJ2-1; 7 nucleotides agree with TRBD2. The ends lost 3 bases at V and 13 bases at J; junction bases unmatched: 6. Germline V gives CDR1 SGHAT, CDR2 FQNNGV. This CDR3 region has 12 residues. As DNA, the CDR3 is TGTGCCAGCAGCTTTTCGGGGGGTGACCAGTTCTTC. Translated, it gives CASSFSGGDQFF.

This clone was seen more than once but under ten times. The chain uses TRBV28 and TRBJ2-7, with 8 bases matching TRBD1. Germline CDR1 reads MDHEN; CDR2 reads SYDVKM. This CDR3 is built from 13 residues. V shed 8 bases, J shed 7 bases, and the junction held 10 bases outside the gene matches. The CDR3 nucleotides read TGTGCCAGCGTCTTGGGGCAGGGGGCGGAGCAGTACTTC. This codes for CASVLGQGAEQYF.

The V call is TRBV6-1, the J call TRBJ1-2, with D unclear. Germline V gives CDR1 MNHNS, CDR2 SASEGT. CDR3 length: 13 amino acids. Trimming removed 1 base from V and 3 bases from J, with 6 bases in between. The CDR3 here is CASSEGPYYGYTF. CDR3 bases: TGTGCCAGCAGTGAAGGCCCCTACTATGGCTACACCTTC.

The table lists this clone with a few counts. The chain uses TRBV4-1 and TRBJ2-1; D may match TRBD1 or TRBD2 (5 bases each). Deletions cut 1 base from V and 3 bases from J, with 10 bases between. This CDR3 has 15 residues. CDR1 is MGHRA and CDR2 is YSYEKL in the germline V gene. This chain's CDR3 is CASSQVAGGYNEQFF. The CDR3 DNA sequence: TGCGCCAGCAGCCAAGTAGCTGGGGGCTACAATGAGCAGTTCTTC.

This chain joins TRBV7-9 and TRBJ2-5; 11 nucleotides align to TRBD2. V shed 4 bases, J shed 3 bases, and the junction held 7 bases outside the gene matches. CDR3 length: 16 amino acids. Germline values: CDR1 SEHNR, CDR2 FQNEAQ (reference sequence). CDR3 nucleotides: TGTGCCAGCAGCTCTAGACTAGCGGGAATGGAAGAGACCCAGTACTTC. Amino acid sequence: CASSSRLAGMEETQYF.